The clone carrying this T cell receptor (beta chain) appeared once. V shed 3 bases and J shed 8 bases, with 13 bases lying between them. This CDR3 is 14 amino acids long. Germline V gene lookup returns CDR1 SNHLY and CDR2 FYNNEI. This sample was included in a study of blood T cell repertoires in COVID-19. The assay was immunoSEQ multiplex PCR, and TCRdb's table has in-frame clones only and misses some. The sample carries about 290,000 clones, around four fifths recorded once. V is TRBV2 and J is TRBJ1-4; maybe TRBD1 (5 bases). Sequencing input: peripheral blood. This clonotype originated in a woman in her fifties or sixties with active or convalescent COVID-19. CDR3 sequence (DNA): TGTGCCAGCAGTGAGCGGACCCCAGGGGAAAAACTGTTTTTT. As protein: CASSERTPGEKLFF. Complete variable domain (other parts from reference TRBV2 and TRBJ1-4): EPEVTQTPSHQVTQMGQEVILRCVPISNHLYFYWYRQILGQKVEFLVSFYNNEISEKSEIFDDQFSVERPDGSNFTLKIRSTKLEDSAMYFCASSERTPGEKLFFGSGTQLSVL.